The rows below give T cell receptor beta chains drawn from one sample of a study of shared clonotypes between healthy human individuals. Sequencing used immunoSEQ multiplex PCR; TCRdb keeps in-frame clones, though not all of them. The sample has roughly 1.5 million clones, roughly 98% seen once; the top ten hold roughly 0.45%. The material sequenced was naive CD4+ T cells sorted from blood. These receptors came from a man aged 25-45 years in good health. Both conserved end residues are part of each CDR3. Fields, in order: V gene, J gene, CDR3 protein.

TRBV28	TRBJ2-1	CASSLWGIYNEQFF
TRBV7-8	TRBJ2-7	CASSAIMARGEQYF
TRBV5-4	TRBJ2-2	CASSNRQGTAGELFF
TRBV5-4	TRBJ1-4	CASSQVPTNEKLFF
TRBV27	TRBJ1-5	CASSLGGQPQHF
TRBV12-5	TRBJ2-2	CASGLAPGGNTGELFF
TRBV5-1	TRBJ2-7	CASSLLRSSYEQYF
TRBV18	TRBJ2-7	CASSRATDPSYEQYF
TRBV19	TRBJ2-7	CASSIRLADEQYF
TRBV10-3	TRBJ2-1	CAISDKLAGAPNEQFF
TRBV29-1	TRBJ2-2	CSVGQTAGGGTGELFF
TRBV13	TRBJ2-2	CASSLLAEGGELFF
TRBV9	TRBJ1-1	CASSAGGKAEAFF
TRBV20-1	TRBJ1-1	CSASRPGDAFF
TRBV29-1	TRBJ2-2	CSVLTANTGELFF
TRBV6-5	TRBJ2-4	CASPRFAPGIQYF
TRBV5-4	TRBJ1-3	CASSLEGRGPGNTIYF
TRBV27	TRBJ2-6	CASSPQTGLTSGANVLTF
TRBV7-9	TRBJ2-3	CASSRTSGSSPDTQYF
TRBV28	TRBJ1-4	CASSSGVEKLFF
TRBV2	TRBJ2-1	CASSGRRGSGEQFF
TRBV6-5	TRBJ2-5	CASWQGVTQYF
TRBV18	TRBJ1-2	CASSPPLRGKGYTF
TRBV14	TRBJ2-3	CASTVRLAGGPGTDTQYF
TRBV5-4	TRBJ2-3	CASSSGGMTDTQYF
TRBV19	TRBJ1-3	CASSRDRGNTIYF
TRBV5-6	TRBJ2-3	CASSFGGRATDTQYF
TRBV28	TRBJ1-2	CASSLYTGTNYGYTF
TRBV5-1	TRBJ2-1	CASSSTSGSSYNEQFF
TRBV19	TRBJ1-5	CASSIRDGTNQPQHF
TRBV27	TRBJ1-2	CASSFGLMDHYGYTF
TRBV18	TRBJ2-7	CASSESRGDYEQYF